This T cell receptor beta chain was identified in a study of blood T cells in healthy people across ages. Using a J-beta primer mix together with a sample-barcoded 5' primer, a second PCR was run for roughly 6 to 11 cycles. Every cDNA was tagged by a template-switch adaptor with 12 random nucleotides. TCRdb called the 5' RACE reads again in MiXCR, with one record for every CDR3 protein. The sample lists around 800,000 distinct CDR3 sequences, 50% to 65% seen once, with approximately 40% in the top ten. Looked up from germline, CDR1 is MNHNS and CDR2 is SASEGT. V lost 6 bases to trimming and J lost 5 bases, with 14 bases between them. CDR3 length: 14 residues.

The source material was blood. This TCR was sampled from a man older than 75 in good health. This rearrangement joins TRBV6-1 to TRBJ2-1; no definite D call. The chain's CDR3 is CASRTTMGHNEQFF. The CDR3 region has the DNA TGTGCCAGCAGGACAACTATGGGCCACAATGAGCAGTTCTTC.